This T cell receptor (beta chain) was identified in a study of T cells in Graves' hyperthyroidism and ophthalmopathy (dated by TCRdb to 2018 to 2020). As for the study more broadly: Peripheral blood was sampled at the time of initial diagnosis, prior to any treatment. To identify distinguishing TCR V-J signatures, a discovery cohort of around 100 patients was used, comprising under 45 with Graves' ophthalmopathy and under 60 with stable Graves' hyperthyroidism. Prospective prediction of ophthalmopathy was tested in an independent validation cohort consisting of under 20 hyperthyroidism patients and about 17 patients who later progressed to ophthalmopathy. For training and testing, the 100 or so patients in the discovery cohort were randomly divided in a 7:3 ratio. The study also compared thyroid tissue and blood T-cell repertoires from roughly 6 Graves' hyperthyroidism patients. Following sampling, methimazole starting at 30 mg daily was given to hyperthyroidism patients, and high-dose intravenous methylprednisolone was given to ophthalmopathy patients. The paper describes TCR Vbeta CDR3 sequencing of about 140 peripheral blood samples, made up of some 42 ophthalmopathy patients, some 76 hyperthyroidism patients and 17 progressor patients.

This clonotype was seen ten or more times. The clone's antigen remains unknown. No much larger clone is present one base from it, and per-base qualities are unavailable. Stable Graves' hyperthyroidism was defined as the absence of progression to ophthalmopathy over 18 months of follow-up. Hyperthyroidism patients were newly diagnosed, had a disease duration of under 2 months, and were aged 18 to 65 years. Any patient with an uncontrolled infection, another autoimmune disease, pregnancy or lactation was excluded. Diagnoses relied on clinical symptoms, serum thyroxine and TRAb, thyroid ultrasound and orbital computed tomography. PBMCs were isolated from 7.5 to 10 ml of fresh peripheral blood by Ficoll-Paque density gradient centrifugation. Total RNA was extracted using Trizol reagent, and RNA quality was assessed on an Agilent 2100 Bioanalyzer. The TCR beta CDR3 regions were amplified from RNA transcripts. A first-round RT-PCR of the TCR CDR3 used the HTBI primer set with the Qiagen OneStep RT-PCR kit. Libraries were constructed in a second round of multiplex PCR, after which size selection and purification were carried out. The libraries were sequenced on an Illumina HiSeq2000 using paired-end 100 bp reads. On the authors' methods: Raw data were processed with SOAPnuke, discarding reads with adapters, uncalled bases, mean Phred below 15, or no exact constant-primer or identifier match. COPE v1.2.5 was used to merge the high-quality paired reads, and each unique nucleotide sequence was defined as a clonotype. MiTCR v1.1 was used to align the clonotypes against IMGT TRBV, TRBD and TRBJ reference segments. Only V-J combinations with frequency above 0.0001, covering 99% to 99.2% of repertoires, were analysed. A TCS score was defined as the ratio of F50 (clonal expansion) to E x V (chaos), with BLOSUM62-based TCRdist applied between CDR3 peptides within each V-J. Welch's t-statistics and random forest reduced 450 to 600 V-J features to about 12, which were used in a naive Bayes classifier (R e1071). TCRdb took the public reads, trimmed them with fastp at Q25, ran MiXCR for clone calling and kept in-frame beta chains. Every distinct CDR3 protein forms one entry, paired with its most common genes and DNA. The authors' filters were not applied to this entry. The sample table shows some 620,000 distinct CDR3 sequences, and under 20% are seen once. The top ten clones comprise less than 4.5% of the sample.

Study-wide findings and limitations: A model built on a 13 V-J signature distinguished ophthalmopathy from stable hyperthyroidism, reaching about 89% sensitivity and about 81% specificity in cross-validation and 80%/75% in testing. In validation, progression to ophthalmopathy was predicted by the model with roughly 69% sensitivity and roughly 72% specificity, a median of 6.5 months before onset. Blood samples also contained most of the expanded thyroid clonotypes (frequency above 0.001), which suggests that blood repertoires may reflect thyroid immune responses. No statistical method was used to fix the sample size in advance, and group allocation was not hidden from the investigators.

Sequencing was done on a sample of blood. This TCR was recovered from a woman aged 25-40 years with Graves' hyperthyroidism.

CDR3 loop: CASSSDPWWSGGTNTGELFF. The sequenced DNA is TGTGCCAGCAGCAGTGATCCGTGGTGGAGCGGAGGCACCAACACCGGGGAGCTGTTTTTT. Recombination connected TRBV6-1 to TRBJ2-2; 5 matching bases give a weak D call of TRBD2. At the junction V is shortened by 6 bases and J by 2 bases, with 28 bases in between. The CDR3 goes from the cysteine to the phenylalanine over 20 residues. The only DNA kept is the CDR3, 60 bases in frame from the first base. The germline V gene encodes CDR1 MNHNS and CDR2 SASEGT.